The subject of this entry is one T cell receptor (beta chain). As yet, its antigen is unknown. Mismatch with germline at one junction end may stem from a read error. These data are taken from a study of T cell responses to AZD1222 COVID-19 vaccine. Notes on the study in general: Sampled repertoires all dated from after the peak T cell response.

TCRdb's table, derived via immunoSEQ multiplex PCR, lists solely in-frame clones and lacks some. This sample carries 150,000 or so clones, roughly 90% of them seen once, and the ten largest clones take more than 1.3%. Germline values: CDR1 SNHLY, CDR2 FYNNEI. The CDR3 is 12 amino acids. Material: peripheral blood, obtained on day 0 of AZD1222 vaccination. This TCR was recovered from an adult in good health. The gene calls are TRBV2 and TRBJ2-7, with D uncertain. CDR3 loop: CASREGSYEQYF. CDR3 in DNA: TGTGCCAGCAGGGAAGGATCCTACGAGCAGTACTTC.